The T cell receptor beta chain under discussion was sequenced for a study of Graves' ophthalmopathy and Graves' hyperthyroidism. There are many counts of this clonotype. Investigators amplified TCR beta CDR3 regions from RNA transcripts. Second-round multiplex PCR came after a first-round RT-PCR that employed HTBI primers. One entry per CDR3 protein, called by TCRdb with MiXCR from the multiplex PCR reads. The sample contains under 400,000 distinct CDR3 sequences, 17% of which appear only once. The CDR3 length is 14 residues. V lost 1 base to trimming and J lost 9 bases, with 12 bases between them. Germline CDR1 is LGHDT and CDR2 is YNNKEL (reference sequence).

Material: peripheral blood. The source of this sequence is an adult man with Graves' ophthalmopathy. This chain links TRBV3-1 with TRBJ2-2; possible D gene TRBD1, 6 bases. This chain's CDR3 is CASSQVNRDRELFF. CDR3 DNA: TGTGCCAGCAGCCAAGTTAATCGGGACAGGGAGCTGTTTTTT.